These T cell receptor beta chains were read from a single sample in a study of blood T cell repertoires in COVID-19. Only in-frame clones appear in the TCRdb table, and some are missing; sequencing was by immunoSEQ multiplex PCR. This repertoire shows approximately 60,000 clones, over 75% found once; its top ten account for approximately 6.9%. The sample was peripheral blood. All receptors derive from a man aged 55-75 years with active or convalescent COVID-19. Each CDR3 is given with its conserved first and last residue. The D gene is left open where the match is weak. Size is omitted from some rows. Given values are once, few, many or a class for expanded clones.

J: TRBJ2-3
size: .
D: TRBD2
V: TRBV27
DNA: TGTGCCAGCAGTTTAACTTGGACTAGCGGGACGGGCACAGATACGCAGTATTTT
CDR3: CASSLTWTSGTGTDTQYF

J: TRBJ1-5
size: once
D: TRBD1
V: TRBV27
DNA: TGTGCCAGCAGTTTAAACAGGGGAGCTCAGCCCCAGCATTTT
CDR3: CASSLNRGAQPQHF

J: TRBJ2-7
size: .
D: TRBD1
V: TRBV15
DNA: TGTGCCACCTGGGACAGGGGAAGCTCCTACGAGCAGTACTTC
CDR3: CATWDRGSSYEQYF

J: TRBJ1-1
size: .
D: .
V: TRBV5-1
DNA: TGCGCCAGCAGCGTAGAGACAGGACGGGGTAGAGCCACTGAAGCTTTCTTT
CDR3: CASSVETGRGRATEAFF

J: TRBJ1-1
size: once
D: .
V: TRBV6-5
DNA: TGTGCCAGCAGGGACAGAATAAACACTGAAGCTTTCTTT
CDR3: CASRDRINTEAFF

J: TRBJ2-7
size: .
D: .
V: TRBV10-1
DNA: TGCGCCAGCAGTGAGTCGGGAAGGATGACAGCTATCTCCTACGAGCAGTACTTC
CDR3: CASSESGRMTAISYEQYF

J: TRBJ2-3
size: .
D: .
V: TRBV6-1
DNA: TGTGCCAGCAGTGACGTGGGCAACACAGATACGCAGTATTTT
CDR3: CASSDVGNTDTQYF

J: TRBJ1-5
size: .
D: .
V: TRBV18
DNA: TGTGCCAGCTCACTAAGACAGGAAAAGCAGCCCCAGCATTTT
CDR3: CASSLRQEKQPQHF

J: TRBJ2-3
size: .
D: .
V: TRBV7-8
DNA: TGTGCCAGCAGCTTAGGCCGCGCGGATACGCAGTATTTT
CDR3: CASSLGRADTQYF

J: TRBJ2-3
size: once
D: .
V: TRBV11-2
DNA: TGTGCCAGCAGCTTGAGGCAGGGTGACACAGATACGCAGTATTTT
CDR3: CASSLRQGDTDTQYF

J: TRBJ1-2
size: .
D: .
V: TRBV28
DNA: TGTGCCAGCAGTCCCCGGGTGGTAATGTCCGCACGCTACACCTTC
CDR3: CASSPRVVMSARYTF

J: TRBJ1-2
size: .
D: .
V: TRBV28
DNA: TGTGCCACCCACTCACGCATACAGGGAGGGTCTCGGGGCTACACCTTC
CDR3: CATHSRIQGGSRGYTF

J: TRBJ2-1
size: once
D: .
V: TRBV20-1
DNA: TGCAGTGCGAGCCCCGTGAATGAGCAGTTCTTC
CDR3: CSASPVNEQFF

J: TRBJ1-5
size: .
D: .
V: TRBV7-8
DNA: TGTGCCAGCGGAAAAGGGGGGGGTGGCAATCAGCCCCAGCATTTT
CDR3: CASGKGGGGNQPQHF

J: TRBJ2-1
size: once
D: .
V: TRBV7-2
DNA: TGTGCCAGCAGCAGACTAGTAAATGAGCAGTTCTTC
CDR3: CASSRLVNEQFF

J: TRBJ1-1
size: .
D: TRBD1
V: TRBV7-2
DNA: TGTGCCAGCAGCTTCCCGACAGGGTTTCCGAACACTGAAGCTTTCTTT
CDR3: CASSFPTGFPNTEAFF

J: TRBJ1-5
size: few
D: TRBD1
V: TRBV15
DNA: TGTGCCACCAGCAGAGCCGGGGACAGGGGACGTCAGCCCCAGCATTTT
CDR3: CATSRAGDRGRQPQHF

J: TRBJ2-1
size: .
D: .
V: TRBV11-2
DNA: TGTGCCAGCAGCTTAGAGGTCGCTAGGAATGAGCAGTTCTTC
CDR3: CASSLEVARNEQFF

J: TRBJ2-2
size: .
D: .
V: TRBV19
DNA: TGTGCCAGTGAGGCTAGAGGGACCGGGGAGCTGTTTTTT
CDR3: CASEARGTGELFF

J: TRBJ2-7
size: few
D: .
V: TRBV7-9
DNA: TGTGCCAGCAGCTTGGGTGCGGGTTCCTACGAGCAGTACTTC
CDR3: CASSLGAGSYEQYF

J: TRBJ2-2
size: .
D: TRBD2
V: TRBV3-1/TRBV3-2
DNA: TGTGCCAGCAGCCAAGATTTCGCTAGCGGGGGGGCCGCCGGGGAGCTGTTTTTT
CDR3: CASSQDFASGGAAGELFF

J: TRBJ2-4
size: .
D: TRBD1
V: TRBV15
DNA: TGTGCCACCAGCAGAGATGGGACAGGGGTAGCCAAAAACATTCAGTACTTC
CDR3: CATSRDGTGVAKNIQYF

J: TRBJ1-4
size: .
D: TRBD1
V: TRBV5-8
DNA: TGTGCCAGCAGCCGGGGGACAGGGACTAATGAAAAACTGTTTTTT
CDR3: CASSRGTGTNEKLFF

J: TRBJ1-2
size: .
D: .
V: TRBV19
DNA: TGTGCCAGTAGTACGAAGGGGGCTAACTATGGCTACACCTTC
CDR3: CASSTKGANYGYTF

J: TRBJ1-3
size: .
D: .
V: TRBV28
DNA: TGTGCCAGCAGAGTGGGACTATTCTCTAGAAACACCATATATTTT
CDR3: CASRVGLFSRNTIYF

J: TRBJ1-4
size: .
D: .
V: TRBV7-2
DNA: TGTGCCAGCACAGGCTCAAGGGAAAAACTGTTTTTT
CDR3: CASTGSREKLFF

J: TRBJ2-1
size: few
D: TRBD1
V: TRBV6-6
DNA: TGTGCCAGCAGTCAACAGGGGGCGGGGCAGTTCTTC
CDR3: CASSQQGAGQFF

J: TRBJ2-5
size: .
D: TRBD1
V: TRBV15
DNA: TGTGCCACAACCACCGGCTACACAGGGGGTGGAGAGACCCAGTACTTC
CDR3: CATTTGYTGGGETQYF

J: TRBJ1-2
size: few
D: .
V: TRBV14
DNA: TGTGCCAGCAGCCGAACAGATTCTTTAAATGGCTACACCTTC
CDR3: CASSRTDSLNGYTF

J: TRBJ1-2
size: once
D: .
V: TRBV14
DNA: TGTGCCAGCAGCCATCTCGGTCGGGGCTACACCTTC
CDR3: CASSHLGRGYTF

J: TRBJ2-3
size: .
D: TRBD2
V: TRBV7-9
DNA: TGTGCCAGCAGCTCAACCTTAGCGGGAAGCACAGATACGCAGTATTTT
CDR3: CASSSTLAGSTDTQYF

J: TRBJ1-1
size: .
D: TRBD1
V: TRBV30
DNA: TGTGCCTGGAGTACAGGGGGGAACACTGAAGCTTTCTTT
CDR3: CAWSTGGNTEAFF

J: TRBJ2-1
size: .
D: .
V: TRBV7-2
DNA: TGTGCCAGCAGCCCCCCGGGACAAAGTGAGCAGTTCTTC
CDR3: CASSPPGQSEQFF

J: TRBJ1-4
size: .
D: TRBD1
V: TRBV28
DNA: TGTGCCAGCATCCCATCATTGGGTCAGGGGGGTGATGAAAAACTGTTTTTT
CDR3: CASIPSLGQGGDEKLFF

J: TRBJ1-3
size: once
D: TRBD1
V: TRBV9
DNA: TGTGCCAGCAGCGCGAGGCCGGGACAGTTGAGCAACACCATATATTTT
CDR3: CASSARPGQLSNTIYF

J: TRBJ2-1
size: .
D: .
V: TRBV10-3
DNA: TGTGCCATCAGTGACCTGAGAGGAAGCTCCTACAATGAGCAGTTCTTC
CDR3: CAISDLRGSSYNEQFF

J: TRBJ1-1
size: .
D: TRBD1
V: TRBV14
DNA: TGTGCCAGCAGCCAAGATGACAGGGGGCGAACTGAAGCTTTCTTT
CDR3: CASSQDDRGRTEAFF

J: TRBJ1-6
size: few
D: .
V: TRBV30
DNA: TGTGCCTGGAGTGGTAGCGGGGTATATTCACCCCTCCACTTT
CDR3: CAWSGSGVYSPLHF

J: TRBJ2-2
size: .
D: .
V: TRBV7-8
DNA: TGTGCCAGCAGCCCAGGGGGGATAGCGAACACCGGGGAGCTGTTTTTT
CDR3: CASSPGGIANTGELFF

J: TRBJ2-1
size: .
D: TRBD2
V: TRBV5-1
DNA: TGCGCCAGCACAGGACTAGCGGGGGCAAGTCCCTCCTACAATGAGCAGTTCTTC
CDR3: CASTGLAGASPSYNEQFF

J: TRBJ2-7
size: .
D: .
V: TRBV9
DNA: TGTGCCAGCAGCCCCCGTGAGGGCAGCGAGCAGTACTTC
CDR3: CASSPREGSEQYF

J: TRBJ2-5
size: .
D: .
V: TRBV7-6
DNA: TGTGCCAGCAGCCCTACTCGACAAGAGACCCAGTACTTC
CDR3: CASSPTRQETQYF

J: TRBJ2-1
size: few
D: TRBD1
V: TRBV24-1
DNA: TGTGCCACCAGTGGGACAGGGGGCTCCTACAATGAGCAGTTCTTC
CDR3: CATSGTGGSYNEQFF

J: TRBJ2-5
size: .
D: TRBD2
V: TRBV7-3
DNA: TGTGCCAGCAGCCTACAGCGGGGGGGCCGGGAGACCCAGTACTTC
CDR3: CASSLQRGGRETQYF

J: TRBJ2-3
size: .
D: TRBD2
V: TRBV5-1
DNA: TGCGCCAGCAGCTTGCTGGGGACTAGTGGGGCCGATACGCAGTATTTT
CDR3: CASSLLGTSGADTQYF

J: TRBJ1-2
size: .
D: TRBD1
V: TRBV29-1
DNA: TGCAGCGTCTCCGGGACAGGGAATGGCTACACCTTC
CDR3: CSVSGTGNGYTF

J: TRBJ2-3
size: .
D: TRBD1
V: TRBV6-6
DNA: TGTGCCAGCAGTTTCCGGGACAGATCCACAGATACGCAGTATTTT
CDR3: CASSFRDRSTDTQYF